Detailed here is one T cell receptor (beta chain). V shed 6 bases and J shed 5 bases, with 14 bases lying between them. The CDR3 loop spans 14 amino acids. The germline CDR1 and CDR2 sequences are SGHDT and YYEEEE. The entry originates in a study of CD8 T cells in ankylosing spondylitis. TCRdb re-derived calls from the 5' RACE reads in MiXCR, one entry per CDR3 protein. The sample shows approximately 250,000 distinct CDR3 sequences, 20% to 30% of them seen only once. The receptor was isolated from a male donor with ankylosing spondylitis or in good health (not recorded which). Specimen: blood, either unsorted or a sorted T cell fraction (not recorded which). The chain links TRBV5-6 to TRBJ2-2, with a possible D match to TRBD2 (5 bases). The CDR3 bases are TGTGCCAGCATCCGAAGACGGGGTACCGGGGAGCTGTTTTTT. Protein sequence: CASIRRRGTGELFF.